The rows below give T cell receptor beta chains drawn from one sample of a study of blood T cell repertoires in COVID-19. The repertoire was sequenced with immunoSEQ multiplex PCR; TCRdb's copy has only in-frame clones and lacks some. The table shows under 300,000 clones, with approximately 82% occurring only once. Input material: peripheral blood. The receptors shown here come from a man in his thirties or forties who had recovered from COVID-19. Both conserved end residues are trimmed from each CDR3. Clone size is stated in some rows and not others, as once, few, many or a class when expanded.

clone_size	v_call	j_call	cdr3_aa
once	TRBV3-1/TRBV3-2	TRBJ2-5	ASSQLAGGEETQY
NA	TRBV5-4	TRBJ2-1	ASSPGQGGTYNEQF
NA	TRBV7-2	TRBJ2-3	ASSLGLQNPSTDTQY
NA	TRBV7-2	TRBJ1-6	ASSFPGTGFRSPLH
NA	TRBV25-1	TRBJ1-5	ASSATGANQPQH
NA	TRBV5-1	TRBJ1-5	ASSLQGDQPQH
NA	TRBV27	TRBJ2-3	ASKVGGADTQY
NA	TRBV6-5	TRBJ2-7	ASRTSGQGSYEQY
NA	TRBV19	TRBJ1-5	ASKGVEPLGSNQPQH
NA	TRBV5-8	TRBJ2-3	ASSSGALPILDEDTQY
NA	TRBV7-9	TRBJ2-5	ASSHPSGGYQETQY
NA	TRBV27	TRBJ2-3	ASSSGQITDTQY
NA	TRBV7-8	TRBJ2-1	ASSPRTSVGNEQF
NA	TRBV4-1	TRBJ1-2	ASSQQQGFDGYT
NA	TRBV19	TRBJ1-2	AARENYGYT
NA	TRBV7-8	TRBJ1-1	ASSGTGIEAF
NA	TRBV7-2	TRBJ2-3	ASSPGLNTDTQY
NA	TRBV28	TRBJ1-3	ASSGQGVNTIY
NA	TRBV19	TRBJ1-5	ASSIDGGGGQPQH
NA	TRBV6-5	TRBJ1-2	ASSISKGHGGYT
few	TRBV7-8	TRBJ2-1	ASSFPPGNEQF
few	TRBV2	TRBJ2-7	ASTTLTGGQYEQY
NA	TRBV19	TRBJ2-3	ASSKGRESTDTQY
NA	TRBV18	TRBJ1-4	ASSPTGSEEKLF
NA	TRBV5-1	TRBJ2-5	ASSLDTGRQETQY
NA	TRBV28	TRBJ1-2	ASRPTGGGYGYT
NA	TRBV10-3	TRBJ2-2	AITDRGLGGELF
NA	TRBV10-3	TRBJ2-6	AVQDSGANVLT
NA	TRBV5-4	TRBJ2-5	ASSPGGGLAEETQY
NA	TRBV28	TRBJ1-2	ASSGQEEGYT
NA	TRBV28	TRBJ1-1	ASSLSVSLNTEAF
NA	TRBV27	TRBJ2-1	ASSASGGQRGEQF
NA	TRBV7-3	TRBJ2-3	ASSLASGDRDTQY
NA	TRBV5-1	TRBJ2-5	ASSLWPGQGEETQY
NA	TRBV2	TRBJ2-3	ASSGTVTDTQY
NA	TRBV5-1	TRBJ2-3	ASSLGDRAFTDTQY
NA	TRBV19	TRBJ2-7	ASREGYEQY
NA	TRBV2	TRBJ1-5	ASGSDGNQPQH
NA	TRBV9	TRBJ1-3	ASSPRTGNSGNTIY
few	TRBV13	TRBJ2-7	ASSLGTGEEGYEQY
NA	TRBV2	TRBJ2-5	ASSEMGRETQY
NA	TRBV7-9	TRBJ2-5	ASSPSVLGVETQY
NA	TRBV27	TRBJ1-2	ASSLSGYGYT
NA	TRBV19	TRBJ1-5	AAGEEQPQH
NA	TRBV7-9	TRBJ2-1	ASGGARNEQF
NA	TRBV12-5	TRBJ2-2	ASGLVGLAETGELF
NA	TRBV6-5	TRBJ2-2	ASSKDRDTGELF
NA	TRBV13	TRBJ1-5	ASSLSGTGGSQPQH
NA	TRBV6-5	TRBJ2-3	ASSDFRASTDTQY
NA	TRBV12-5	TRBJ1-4	ASGPGLNEKLF
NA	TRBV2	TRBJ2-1	ASTSGGYNEQF
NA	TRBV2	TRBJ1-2	ASSEALAAGGYT
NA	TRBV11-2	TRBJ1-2	ASRRPGQGHGYT
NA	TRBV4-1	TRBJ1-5	ASSHRASNQPQH
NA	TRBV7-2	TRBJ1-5	ASSKQAPGQGSNQPQH